These 21 T cell receptor beta chains originate from one sample sequenced in a study of blood T cell repertoires in COVID-19. Sequenced by immunoSEQ multiplex PCR; TCRdb stores in-frame clones only, minus some. The repertoire holds 250,000 or so clones, with 80% to 90% as singletons. Sequencing was carried out using peripheral blood. The source of these receptors is a man aged 30 to 45 with active or convalescent COVID-19.

This rearrangement joins TRBV7-7 to TRBJ1-2, with D unclear. The germline CDR1 and CDR2 sequences are SSHAT and FNYEAQ (reference sequence). The CDR3 extends over 15 amino acids. Between the trimmed V and J ends, which lost 0 bases and 4 bases, there was a span of 12 bases. This chain's CDR3 is CASSLALAGSYGYTF. CDR3 in DNA: TGTGCCAGCAGCTTAGCCCTGGCGGGGTCCTATGGCTACACCTTC.

This clone was observed a single time. The chain links TRBV10-1 to TRBJ1-1; TRBD1 might be the D (5 bases). V shed 0 bases and J shed 2 bases, with 13 bases lying between them. CDR1 and CDR2 from the germline V gene are WNHNN and SYGVQD (reference sequence). CDR3 length: 16 residues. CDR3 amino acids: CASSESQGGKNTEAFF. DNA of the CDR3: TGCGCCAGCAGTGAGTCCCAGGGTGGAAAAAACACTGAAGCTTTCTTT.

This rearrangement joins TRBV7-8 to TRBJ1-3; D is perhaps TRBD1 (6 bases). The CDR3 runs to 17 residues. V lost 1 base to trimming and J lost 0 bases, with 13 bases between them. Germline V CDR1 and CDR2: SGHVS, FQNEAQ. CDR3 in DNA: TGTGCCAGCAGCTTAGAGGCTTCGGGACACTCTGGAAACACCATATATTTT. Protein sequence: CASSLEASGHSGNTIYF.

This clone is a singleton in its sample. The CDR3: CASIPDAGRIGSYEQYF. CDR3 sequence (DNA): TGTGCCAGCATCCCTGATGCGGGCCGTATAGGCTCCTACGAGCAGTACTTC. This sequence joins TRBV5-5 and TRBJ2-7; D perhaps matches TRBD2 (5 bases). The length of the CDR3 is 17 residues. Trimming took off 6 bases at V and 0 bases at J, with 22 bases between the two ends. The germline gives CDR1 SGHKS, CDR2 YYEKEE (reference sequence).

This sequence joins TRBV2 and TRBJ1-2; tentatively, D is TRBD1 (5 bases). Germline assignment: CDR1 SNHLY and CDR2 FYNNEI. The ends were cut back, 1 base at V and 2 bases at J, with 5 bases in the middle. The CDR3 length is 13 residues. The CDR3 is CASSEEGNYGYTF. The CDR3 DNA sequence: TGTGCCAGCAGTGAAGAGGGGAACTATGGCTACACCTTC.

This chain links TRBV7-2 with TRBJ2-5; D ambiguous. The germline V gene encodes CDR1 SGHTA and CDR2 FQGNSA. This CDR3 has 14 residues. Deletions cut 1 base from V and 3 bases from J, with 9 bases between. The CDR3 loop reads CASSLVGSKETQYF. The CDR3 DNA sequence: TGTGCCAGCAGCTTAGTCGGTAGTAAAGAGACCCAGTACTTC.

V is TRBV19 and J is TRBJ2-3, with D possibly being TRBD1 (5 bases). V was trimmed by 9 bases and J by 0 bases, leaving 19 bases between them. The CDR3 runs 16 residues. Per the germline V gene, CDR1 is LNHDA and CDR2 is SQIVND (reference sequence). This CDR3 is CASSSFDSSSTDTQYF. CDR3 nucleotide sequence: TGTGCCAGCTCCTCTTTCGACAGCTCTAGCACAGATACGCAGTATTTT.

The chain has TRBV6-5 and TRBJ2-3, with D perhaps TRBD2 (5 bases). V was shortened by 5 bases and J by 4 bases, with 13 bases between the two germline ends. Germline-derived CDR1 and CDR2 are MNHEY and SVGAGI. This CDR3 is built from 14 residues. The CDR3 DNA reads as TGTGCCAGCAGTCCCGACCTAGCATCAGATACGCAGTATTTT. Its protein product is CASSPDLASDTQYF.

J is TRBJ2-7 and V is TRBV5-3; 7 bases are a match to TRBD2. TRBV5-3 is an ORF for which the function is uncertain. This CDR3 region has 16 residues. With 4 bases clipped from V and 1 base from J, the junction kept 11 bases outside the gene matches. The CDR3 sequence is CARSLGGGTRSYEQYF. CDR3 bases: TGTGCCAGAAGCCTTGGGGGGGGGACGAGGTCCTACGAGCAGTACTTC.

This chain connects TRBV4-1 to TRBJ1-2; 7 bases agree with TRBD1. The germline gives CDR1 MGHRA, CDR2 YSYEKL. Germline trimming cut 6 bases from V and 1 base from J; bases unmatched to any gene: 5. The CDR3 covers 14 residues. CDR3 in amino acids: CASRPGQNNYGYTF. The CDR3 coding sequence is TGCGCCAGCAGGCCGGGACAGAATAACTATGGCTACACCTTC.

The V gene is TRBV18, the J gene TRBJ1-5; 7 nucleotides align to TRBD1. This CDR3 is 16 amino acids long. J was trimmed by 0 bases and V by 3 bases; bases with no gene match: 5. Germline-derived CDR1 and CDR2 are KGHSH and LQKENI. In DNA, the CDR3 is TGTGCCAGCTCACCCGGACAGGCGTATAGCAATCAGCCCCAGCATTTT. It codes for CASSPGQAYSNQPQHF.

The rearrangement joins TRBV6-5 to TRBJ1-2, with TRBD1 matching over 9 bases. The length of the CDR3 is 13 residues. CDR1 is MNHEY and CDR2 is SVGAGI in the germline V gene. V lost 6 bases and J lost 10; bases outside the gene matches: 9. CDR3 nucleotide sequence: TGTGCCAGCAGAAGGGACAGGGAGGGAGACTACACCTTC. This encodes CASRRDREGDYTF.

The chain couples TRBV2 to TRBJ1-4; tentatively, D is TRBD1 (5 bases). The CDR3 covers 14 residues. Trimming shortened V by 6 bases and J by 6 bases, and 14 bases separated the two germline ends. Germline CDR1 SNHLY, CDR2 FYNNEI. The chain's CDR3 is CASSPGLGDEKLFF. Here the CDR3 DNA reads TGTGCCAGCAGCCCCGGCCTAGGGGATGAAAAACTGTTTTTT.

The chain links TRBV4-3 to TRBJ2-1, with D possibly being TRBD2 (7 bases). Trimming removed 0 bases at V and 3 bases at J, with 15 bases between. The germline V gene has CDR1 LGHNA and CDR2 YSLEER. This CDR3 region has 17 residues. DNA of the CDR3: TGCGCCAGCAGCCAAGATTTGGGGGGGGGCCTCTACAATGAGCAGTTCTTC. As protein: CASSQDLGGGLYNEQFF.

The chain carries TRBV1 and TRBJ2-5; TRBD2 is the table's D call, not checked against the DNA. TRBV1 counts as a pseudogene. This CDR3 contains 17 residues. CDR3 region: CTSSQELSRGGLETQYF. The CDR3 DNA reads as TGCACCAGCAGCCAAGAATTGTCGCGGGGGGGCCTAGAGACCCAGTACTTC.

J is TRBJ1-6 and V is TRBV9, with D hard to call. Per the germline V gene, CDR1 is SGDLS and CDR2 is YYNGEE. V lost 0 bases to trimming and J lost 7 bases, with 8 bases between them. The CDR3 extends over 14 amino acids. The CDR3 region has the DNA TGTGCCAGCAGCGTAGGGCAGACAAATTCACCCCTCCACTTT. Translating it yields CASSVGQTNSPLHF.

The genes are TRBV3-1 (or the pseudogene TRBV3-2) and TRBJ1-3; D ambiguous. Germline lookup yields CDR1 LGHDT and CDR2 YNNKEL (reference sequence). The ends were cut back, 0 bases at V and 0 bases at J, with 6 bases in the middle. The CDR3 is 15 residues long. CDR3 in DNA: TGTGCCAGCAGCCAAGAGGGCGCCTCTGGAAACACCATATATTTT. Protein: CASSQEGASGNTIYF.

A word on this clone: This CDR3 is also generated by other DNA sequences in the sample. The V call is TRBV4-1, the J call TRBJ2-3, with 7 bases lining up with TRBD2. CDR1 is MGHRA and CDR2 is YSYEKL in the germline V gene. CDR3 length: 14 residues. With 1 base clipped from V and 3 bases from J, the junction kept 1 base outside the gene matches. The DNA for the CDR3 is TGCGCCAGCAGCCAAGGAGCGGGGACAGATACGCAGTATTTT. It encodes CASSQGAGTDTQYF.

This clone appeared once. This chain links TRBV7-9 with TRBJ1-5; 7 bases line up with TRBD1. CDR3 size: 15 residues. J was trimmed by 0 bases and V by 4 bases; bases with no gene match: 3. Germline CDR1 reads SEHNR; CDR2 reads FQNEAQ (reference sequence). The CDR3 loop is CASSSGTVSNQPQHF. The CDR3 DNA reads TGTGCCAGCAGCTCCGGGACAGTTAGCAATCAGCCCCAGCATTTT.

The chain has TRBV9 and TRBJ1-5; D possibly corresponds to TRBD1 (6 bases). Per germline, CDR1 SGDLS and CDR2 YYNGEE. This CDR3 has 16 residues. The ends were cut back, 3 bases at V and 5 bases at J, with 18 bases in the middle. The CDR3 DNA sequence: TGTGCCAGCAGCGGACGGGGGGCCCTGGTTTATCAGCCCCAGCATTTT. It codes for CASSGRGALVYQPQHF. Full variable domain (remainder filled in from reference TRBV9 and TRBJ1-5): DSGVTQTPKHLITATGQRVTLRCSPRSGDLSVYWYQQSLDQGLQFLIQYYNGEERAKGNILERFSAQQFPDLHSELNLSSLELGDSALYFCASSGRGALVYQPQHFGDGTRLSIL.

A few counts support this clone. V usage is TRBV19 and J usage is TRBJ1-5; D possibly corresponds to TRBD1 (5 bases). The CDR3 has 14 residues. Trimming stripped 3 bases from V and 7 bases from J, with 13 bases between. CDR1 is LNHDA and CDR2 is SQIVND in the germline V gene (reference sequence). The CDR3, as DNA: TGTGCCAGTAGTATCAAGGGGTTGAGACAGCCCCAGCATTTT. It is translated as CASSIKGLRQPQHF.